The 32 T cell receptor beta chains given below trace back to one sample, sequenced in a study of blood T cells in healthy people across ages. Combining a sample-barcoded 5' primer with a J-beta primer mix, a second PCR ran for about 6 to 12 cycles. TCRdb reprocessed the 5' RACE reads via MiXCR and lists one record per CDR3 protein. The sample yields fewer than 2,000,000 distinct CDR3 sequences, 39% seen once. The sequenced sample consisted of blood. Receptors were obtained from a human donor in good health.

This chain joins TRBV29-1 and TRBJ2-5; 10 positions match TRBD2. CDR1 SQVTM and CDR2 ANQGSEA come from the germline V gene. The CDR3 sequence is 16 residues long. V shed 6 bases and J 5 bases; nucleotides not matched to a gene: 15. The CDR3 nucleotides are TGCAGCGTCGTAGCGGGGGGCAGCTCTTGGGGGGAGACCCAGTACTTC. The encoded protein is CSVVAGGSSWGETQYF.

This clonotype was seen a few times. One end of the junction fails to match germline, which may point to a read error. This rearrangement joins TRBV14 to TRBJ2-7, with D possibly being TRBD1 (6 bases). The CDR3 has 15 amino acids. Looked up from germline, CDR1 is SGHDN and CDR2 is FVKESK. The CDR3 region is CANSQVGTTSYEQYF. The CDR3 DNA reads TGTGCCAACAGCCAAGTAGGGACAACCAGCTACGAGCAGTACTTC.

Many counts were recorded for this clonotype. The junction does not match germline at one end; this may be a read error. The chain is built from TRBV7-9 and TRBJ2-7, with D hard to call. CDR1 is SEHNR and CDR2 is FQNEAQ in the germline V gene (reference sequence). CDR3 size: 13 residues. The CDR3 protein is CASSLAGGYEQYF. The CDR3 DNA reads TGCGCCAGCAGCTTGGCCGGTGGCTACGAGCAGTACTTC.

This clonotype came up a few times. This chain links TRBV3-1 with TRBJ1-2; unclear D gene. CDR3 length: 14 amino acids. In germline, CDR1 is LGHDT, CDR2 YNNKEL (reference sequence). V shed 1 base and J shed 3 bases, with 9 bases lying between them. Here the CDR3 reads CASSQVLRDYGYTF. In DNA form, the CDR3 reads TGTGCCAGCAGCCAAGTTCTACGCGACTATGGCTACACCTTC. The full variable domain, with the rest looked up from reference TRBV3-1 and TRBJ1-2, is DTAVSQTPKYLVTQMGNDKSIKCEQNLGHDTMYWYKQDSKKFLKIMFSYNNKELIINETVPNRFSPKSPDKAHLNLHINSLELGDSAVYFCASSQVLRDYGYTFGSGTRLTVV.

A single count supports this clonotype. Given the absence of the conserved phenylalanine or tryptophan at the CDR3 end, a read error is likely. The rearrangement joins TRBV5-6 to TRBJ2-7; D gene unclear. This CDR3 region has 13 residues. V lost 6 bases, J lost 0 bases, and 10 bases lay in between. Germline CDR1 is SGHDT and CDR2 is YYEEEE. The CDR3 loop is CASTWGSSYEQYL. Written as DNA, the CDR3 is TGTGCCAGCACCTGGGGAAGCTCCTACGAGCAGTACTTA.

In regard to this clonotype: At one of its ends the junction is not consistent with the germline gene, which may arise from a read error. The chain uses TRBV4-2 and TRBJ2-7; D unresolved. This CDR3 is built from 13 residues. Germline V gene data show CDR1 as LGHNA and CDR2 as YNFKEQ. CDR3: CACSQDRRSEQYF. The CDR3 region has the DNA TGTGCCTGCAGCCAAGATCGACGTTCCGAGCAGTACTTC.

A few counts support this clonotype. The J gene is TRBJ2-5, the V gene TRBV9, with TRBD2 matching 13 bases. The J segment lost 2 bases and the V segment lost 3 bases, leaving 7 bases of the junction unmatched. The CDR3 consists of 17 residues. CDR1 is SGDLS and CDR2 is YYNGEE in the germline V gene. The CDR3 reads CASSGQPGLAGQETQYF. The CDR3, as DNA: TGTGCCAGCAGCGGGCAACCGGGACTAGCGGGGCAAGAGACCCAGTACTTC.

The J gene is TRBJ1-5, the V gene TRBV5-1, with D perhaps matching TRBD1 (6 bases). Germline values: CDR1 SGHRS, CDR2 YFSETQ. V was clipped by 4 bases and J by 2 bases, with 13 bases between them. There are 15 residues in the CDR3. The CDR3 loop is CASSVEDSRNQPQHF. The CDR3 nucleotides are TGCGCCAGCAGCGTTGAGGACAGCCGCAATCAGCCCCAGCATTTT. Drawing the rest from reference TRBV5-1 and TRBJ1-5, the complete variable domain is KAGVTQTPRYLIKTRGQQVTLSCSPISGHRSVSWYQQTPGQGLQFLFEYFSETQRNKGNFPGRFSGRQFSNSRSEMNVSTLELGDSALYLCASSVEDSRNQPQHFGDGTRLSIL.

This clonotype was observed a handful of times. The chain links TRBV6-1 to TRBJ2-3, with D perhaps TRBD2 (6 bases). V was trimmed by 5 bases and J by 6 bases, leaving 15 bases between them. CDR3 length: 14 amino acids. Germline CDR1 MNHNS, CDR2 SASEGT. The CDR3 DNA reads TGTGCCAGCAGTCGGGGGAGTATGGTGGATACGCAGTATTTT. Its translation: CASSRGSMVDTQYF.

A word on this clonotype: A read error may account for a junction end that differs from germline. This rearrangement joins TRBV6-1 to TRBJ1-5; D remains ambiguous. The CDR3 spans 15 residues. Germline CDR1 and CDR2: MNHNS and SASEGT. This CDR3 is CASSEHRLSNQPPHF. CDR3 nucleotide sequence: TGTGCCAGCAGCGAACATCGGTTGAGCAATCAGCCCCCGCATTTT.

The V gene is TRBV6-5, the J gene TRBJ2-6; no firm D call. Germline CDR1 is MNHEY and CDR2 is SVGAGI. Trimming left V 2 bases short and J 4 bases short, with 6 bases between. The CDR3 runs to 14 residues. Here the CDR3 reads CASSYRWGANVLTF. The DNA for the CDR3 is TGTGCCAGCAGTTACCGGTGGGGGGCCAACGTCCTGACTTTC.

As DNA, the CDR3 is TGCGCCAGCAGCCAAGACGAGGGGGCCTATGGCTACACCTTC. It translates to CASSQDEGAYGYTF. The chain carries TRBV4-3 and TRBJ1-2; TRBD1 aligns across 7 bases. The ends lost 0 bases at V and 4 bases at J; junction bases unmatched: 2. From germline, CDR1 is LGHNA and CDR2 YSLEER. The CDR3 is 14 amino acids.

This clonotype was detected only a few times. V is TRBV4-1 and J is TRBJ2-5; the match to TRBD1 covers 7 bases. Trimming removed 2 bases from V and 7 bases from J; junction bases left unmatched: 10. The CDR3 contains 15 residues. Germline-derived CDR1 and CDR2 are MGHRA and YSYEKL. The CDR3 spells CASSQLTGAGVTQYF. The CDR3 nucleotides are TGCGCCAGCAGCCAACTTACAGGGGCTGGAGTGACCCAGTACTTC.

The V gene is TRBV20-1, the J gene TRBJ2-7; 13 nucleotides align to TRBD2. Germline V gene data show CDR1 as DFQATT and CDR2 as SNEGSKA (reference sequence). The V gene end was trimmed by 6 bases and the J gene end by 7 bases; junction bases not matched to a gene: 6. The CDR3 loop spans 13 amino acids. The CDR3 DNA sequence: TGCAGTGCACCGGGACTAGCGGGATGGGAGCAGTACTTC. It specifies CSAPGLAGWEQYF.

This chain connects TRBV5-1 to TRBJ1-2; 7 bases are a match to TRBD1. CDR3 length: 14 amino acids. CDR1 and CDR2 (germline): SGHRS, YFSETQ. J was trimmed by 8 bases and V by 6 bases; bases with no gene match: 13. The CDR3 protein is CASTPVGTALGYTF. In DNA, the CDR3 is TGCGCCAGCACTCCGGTTGGGACAGCCCTGGGCTACACCTTC.

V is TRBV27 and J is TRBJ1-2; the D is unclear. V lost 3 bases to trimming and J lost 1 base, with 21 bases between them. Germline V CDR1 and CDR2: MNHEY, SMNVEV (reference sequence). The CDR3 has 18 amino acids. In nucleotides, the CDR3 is TGTGCCAGCAGTTTCCAAATTCCAACAGAGACGGATAACTATGGCTACACCTTC. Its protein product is CASSFQIPTETDNYGYTF.

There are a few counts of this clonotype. The CDR3 loop is CASSAGGAGTGSPLHF. The CDR3 DNA is TGTGCCAGCAGCGCAGGAGGGGCCGGGACAGGTTCACCCCTCCACTTT. The chain recombines TRBV7-9 with TRBJ1-6, with 8 bases that match TRBD1. This CDR3 is built from 16 residues. V shed 5 bases, J shed 9 bases, and the junction held 12 bases outside the gene matches. Germline CDR1 and CDR2: SEHNR and FQNEAQ (reference sequence). Based on the CDR3 plus reference TRBV7-9 and TRBJ1-6, the full variable domain is DTGVSQNPRHKITKRGQNVTFRCDPISEHNRLYWYRQTLGQGPEFLTYFQNEAQLEKSRLLSDRFSAERPKGSFSTLEIQRTEQGDSAMYLCASSAGGAGTGSPLHFGNGTRLTVT.

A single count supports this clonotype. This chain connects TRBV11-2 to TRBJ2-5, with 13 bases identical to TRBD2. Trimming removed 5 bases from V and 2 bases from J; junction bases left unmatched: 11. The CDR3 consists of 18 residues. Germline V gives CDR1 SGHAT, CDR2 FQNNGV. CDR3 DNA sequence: TGTGCCAGCAGCCACGGACTAGCGGGGGCGCAGATTCAAGAGACCCAGTACTTC. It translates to CASSHGLAGAQIQETQYF. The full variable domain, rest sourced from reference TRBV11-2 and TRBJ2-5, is EAGVAQSPRYKIIEKRQSVAFWCNPISGHATLYWYQQILGQGPKLLIQFQNNGVVDDSQLPKDRFSAERLKGVDSTLKIQPAKLEDSAVYLCASSHGLAGAQIQETQYFGPGTRLLVL.

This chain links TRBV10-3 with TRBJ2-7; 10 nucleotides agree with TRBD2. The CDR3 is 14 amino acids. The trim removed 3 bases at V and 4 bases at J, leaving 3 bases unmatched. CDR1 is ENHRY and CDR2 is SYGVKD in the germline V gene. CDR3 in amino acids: CAISDSGGVYEQYF. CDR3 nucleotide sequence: TGTGCCATCAGTGACAGCGGGGGGGTGTACGAGCAGTACTTC.

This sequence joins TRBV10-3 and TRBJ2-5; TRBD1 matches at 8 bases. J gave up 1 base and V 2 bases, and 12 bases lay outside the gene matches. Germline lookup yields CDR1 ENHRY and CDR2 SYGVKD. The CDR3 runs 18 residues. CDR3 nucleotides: TGTGCCATCAGTGAGCCAAACCTCCGCGGGACAGGCCAAGAGACCCAGTACTTC. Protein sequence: CAISEPNLRGTGQETQYF.

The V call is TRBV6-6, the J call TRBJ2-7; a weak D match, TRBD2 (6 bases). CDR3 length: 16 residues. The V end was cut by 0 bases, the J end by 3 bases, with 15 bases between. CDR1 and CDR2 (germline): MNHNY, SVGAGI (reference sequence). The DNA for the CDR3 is TGTGCCAGCAGTTACTCGGTACAGGTGGGACTCTACGAGCAGTACTTC. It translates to CASSYSVQVGLYEQYF.

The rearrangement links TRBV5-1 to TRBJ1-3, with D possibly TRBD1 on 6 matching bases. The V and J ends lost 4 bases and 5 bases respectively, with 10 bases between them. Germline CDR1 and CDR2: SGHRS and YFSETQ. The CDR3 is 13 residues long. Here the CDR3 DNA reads TGCGCCAGCAGCCCGCAGGGGAGAAACACCATATATTTT. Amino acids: CASSPQGRNTIYF.

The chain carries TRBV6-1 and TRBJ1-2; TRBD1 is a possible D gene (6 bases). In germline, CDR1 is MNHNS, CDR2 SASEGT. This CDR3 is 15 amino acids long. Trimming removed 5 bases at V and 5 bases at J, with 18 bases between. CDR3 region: CASSNMAGAGYGYTF. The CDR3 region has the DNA TGTGCCAGCAGTAACATGGCAGGGGCAGGATATGGCTACACCTTC.

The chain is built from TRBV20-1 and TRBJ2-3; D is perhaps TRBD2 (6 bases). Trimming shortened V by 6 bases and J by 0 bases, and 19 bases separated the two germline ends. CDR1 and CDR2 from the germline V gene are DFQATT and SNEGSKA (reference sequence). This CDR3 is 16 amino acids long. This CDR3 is CSAIPERVRSTDTQYF. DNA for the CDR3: TGCAGTGCCATCCCGGAGCGGGTCCGTAGCACAGATACGCAGTATTTT.

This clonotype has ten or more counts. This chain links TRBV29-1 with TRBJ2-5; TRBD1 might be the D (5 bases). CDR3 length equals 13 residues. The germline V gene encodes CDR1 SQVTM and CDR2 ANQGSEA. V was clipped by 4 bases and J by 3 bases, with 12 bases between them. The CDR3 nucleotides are TGCAGCGTTGTAAGGGGTACAGAAGAGACCCAGTACTTC. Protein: CSVVRGTEETQYF. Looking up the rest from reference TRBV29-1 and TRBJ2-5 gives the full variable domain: SAVISQKPSRDICQRGTSLTIQCQVDSQVTMMFWYRQQPGQSLTLIATANQGSEATYESGFVIDKFPISRPNLTFSTLTVSNMSPEDSSIYLCSVVRGTEETQYFGPGTRLLVL.

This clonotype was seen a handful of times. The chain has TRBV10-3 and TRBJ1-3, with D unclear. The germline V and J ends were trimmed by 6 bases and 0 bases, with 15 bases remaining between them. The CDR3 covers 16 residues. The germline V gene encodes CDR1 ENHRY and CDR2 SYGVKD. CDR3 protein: CAISTGKGGSGNTIYF. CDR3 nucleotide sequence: TGTGCCATCAGCACCGGCAAAGGAGGCTCTGGAAACACCATATATTTT.

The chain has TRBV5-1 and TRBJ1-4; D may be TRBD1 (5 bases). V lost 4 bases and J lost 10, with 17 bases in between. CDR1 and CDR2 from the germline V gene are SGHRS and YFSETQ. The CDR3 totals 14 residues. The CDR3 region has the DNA TGCGCCAGCAGCCTCTCACAGGAAGTCGGAAAACTGTTTTTT. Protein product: CASSLSQEVGKLFF.

This chain's CDR3 is CASRPGYDYEQYF. As DNA, the CDR3 is TGTGCCAGCCGCCCGGGTTACGACTACGAGCAGTACTTC. The gene calls are TRBV7-2 and TRBJ2-7; D is uncertain. The germline V gene encodes CDR1 SGHTA and CDR2 FQGNSA. This CDR3 has 13 residues. The V end lost 8 bases, the J end lost 3 bases, and 14 bases lay between the germline ends.

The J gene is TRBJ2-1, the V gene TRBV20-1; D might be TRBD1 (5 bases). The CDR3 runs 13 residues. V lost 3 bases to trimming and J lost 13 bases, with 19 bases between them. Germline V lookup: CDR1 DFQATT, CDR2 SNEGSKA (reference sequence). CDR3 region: CSASGMGLPLQFF. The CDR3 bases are TGCAGTGCTAGCGGCATGGGGCTCCCACTACAGTTCTTC.

The CDR3 spells CASSEARGGYNEQFF. For the CDR3, the DNA is TGTGCCAGCAGTGAAGCGCGGGGGGGTTACAATGAGCAGTTCTTC. The V gene is TRBV6-1, the J gene TRBJ2-1, with TRBD2 identical over 9 bases. The V gene end was trimmed by 0 bases and the J gene end by 4 bases; junction bases not matched to a gene: 1. Per the germline V gene, CDR1 is MNHNS and CDR2 is SASEGT. This CDR3 contains 15 residues.

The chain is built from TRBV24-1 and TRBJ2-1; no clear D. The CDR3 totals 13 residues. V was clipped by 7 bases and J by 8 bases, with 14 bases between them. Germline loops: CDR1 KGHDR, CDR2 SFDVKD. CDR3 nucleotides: TGTGCCACCAGGGGGTCCTTCAGCGATGAGCAGTTCTTC. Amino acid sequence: CATRGSFSDEQFF.

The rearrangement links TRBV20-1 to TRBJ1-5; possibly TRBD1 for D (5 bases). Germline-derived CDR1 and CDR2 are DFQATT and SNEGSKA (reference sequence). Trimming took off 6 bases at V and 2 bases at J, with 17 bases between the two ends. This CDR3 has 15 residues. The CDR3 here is CSASNEGRGNQPQHF. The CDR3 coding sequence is TGCAGTGCCAGTAACGAGGGACGGGGCAATCAGCCCCAGCATTTT.